This entry features one T cell receptor (beta chain) sequence. Its antigen is not known. Germline V gene sequence: CDR1 MGHDK, CDR2 SYGVNS. V dropped 4 bases and J dropped 10; count of bases not matched to a gene: 4. The CDR3 is 12 residues long. This sample stems from a study of post-analysis software for immune sequencing data. For the study at large: The study covered relapsing-remitting, secondary progressive and progressive-relapsing courses of multiple sclerosis. General study findings and limits: Those with multiple sclerosis, the patient group, showed significantly lower normalized Chao1 diversity than controls. Under the F measure, samples that were prepared in one batch clustered strongly together. Roughly five TRBV segments, including TRBV5-6, TRBV5-1 and TRBV20-1, were more frequent in patients than controls.

Unique molecular identifiers were carried by the TCR beta cDNA libraries. The T cell input of about 1 to 10 million gave roughly 500,000 cDNA molecules. TCRdb called the PCR reads again in MiXCR, with one record for every CDR3 protein. Among a few hundred thousand distinct CDR3 sequences, around a third were seen once, and the ten largest hold about 5.6%. The TCR comes from a girl under 18 with multiple sclerosis. Material: blood. This sequence joins TRBV25-1 and TRBJ1-2, with TRBD1 identical over 9 bases. The CDR3 region has the DNA TGTGCCAGCAGTGTTTGGACAGGGGACTACACCTTC. Translated: CASSVWTGDYTF.